These 19 T cell receptor beta chains came from one sample sequenced in a study of PD-L1 blockade in urothelial cancer. Time point: pretreatment peripheral blood. TCRdb's table, derived via immunoSEQ multiplex PCR, lists solely in-frame clones and lacks some. The top ten hold 15% of the sample, which has tens of thousands of clones, around 88% seen once. Here the sequenced sample was PBMCs, taken around atezolizumab (anti-PD-L1) treatment. These receptors all come from a man between 60 and 75 years old with urothelial cancer.

The chain links TRBV29-1 to TRBJ1-4, with D perhaps matching TRBD1 (6 bases). Trimming removed 6 bases at V and 0 bases at J, with 8 bases between. This CDR3 contains 13 residues. Germline loops: CDR1 SQVTM, CDR2 ANQGSEA. CDR3: CSVQGSTNEKLFF. The CDR3 nucleotides read TGCAGCGTACAGGGCTCAACTAATGAAAAACTGTTTTTT.

The chain is built from TRBV5-1 and TRBJ2-7, with TRBD2 identical over 12 bases. J was trimmed by 4 bases and V by 7 bases; bases with no gene match: 12. Germline assignment: CDR1 SGHRS and CDR2 YFSETQ. CDR3 size: 16 residues. CDR3: CASRILAGGPRYEQYF. The CDR3, as DNA: TGCGCCAGCCGTATTCTAGCGGGGGGGCCTCGGTACGAGCAGTACTTC.

This chain uses TRBV27 with TRBJ1-1; D might be TRBD1 (5 bases). The CDR3 runs to 15 residues. Germline loops: CDR1 MNHEY, CDR2 SMNVEV (reference sequence). V was cut by 0 bases and J by 1 base, with 9 bases left in between. The CDR3 region has the DNA TGTGCCAGCAGTTTATCGACTAGGGGGAACACTGAAGCTTTCTTT. Translation: CASSLSTRGNTEAFF.

This sequence joins TRBV29-1 and TRBJ2-5, with a tentative D call TRBD1 (5 bases). Between the trimmed V and J ends, which lost 6 bases and 4 bases, there was a span of 15 bases. CDR1 and CDR2 from the germline V gene are SQVTM and ANQGSEA. The CDR3 length is 13 residues. CDR3 amino acids: CSVVRQLRETQYF. The DNA of the CDR3 is TGCAGCGTCGTAAGACAGCTCCGAGAGACCCAGTACTTC. Variable domain in full (rest from reference TRBV29-1 and TRBJ2-5): SAVISQKPSRDICQRGTSLTIQCQVDSQVTMMFWYRQQPGQSLTLIATANQGSEATYESGFVIDKFPISRPNLTFSTLTVSNMSPEDSSIYLCSVVRQLRETQYFGPGTRLLVL.

The chain uses TRBV19 and TRBJ1-5; 12 positions match TRBD1. Trimming took 5 bases from V and 2 from J; bases not matched to a gene: 16. The CDR3 sequence is 20 residues long. Germline loops: CDR1 LNHDA, CDR2 SQIVND (reference sequence). CDR3: CASSEETGTGGVFGNQPQHF. CDR3 nucleotide sequence: TGTGCCAGTAGTGAAGAAACCGGGACAGGGGGCGTTTTTGGCAATCAGCCCCAGCATTTT.

This chain uses TRBV5-1 with TRBJ1-1, with D possibly TRBD1 on 5 matching bases. The CDR3 is 16 residues long. V was pared by 0 bases and J by 5 bases, with 17 bases between. The germline CDR1 and CDR2 sequences are SGHRS and YFSETQ. CDR3 protein: CASSLASVQVTTEAFF. The CDR3 nucleotides read TGCGCCAGCAGCTTGGCCAGTGTACAGGTCACGACTGAAGCTTTCTTT.

This chain uses TRBV28 with TRBJ1-5; D perhaps matches TRBD1 (5 bases). CDR1 is MDHEN, CDR2 SYDVKM, per germline. V was shortened by 1 base and J by 6 bases, with 10 bases between the two germline ends. CDR3 length: 14 amino acids. The CDR3 loop reads CASSLSGFPQPQHF. The CDR3 bases are TGTGCCAGCAGTTTATCAGGGTTTCCTCAGCCCCAGCATTTT.

V and J are TRBV4-3 and TRBJ1-2, with TRBD1 as a possible D gene (5 bases). CDR1 LGHNA and CDR2 YSLEER come from the germline V gene. CDR3 length equals 15 residues. Trimming removed 0 bases from V and 5 bases from J, with 13 bases in between. CDR3: CASSQDHQGGYGYTF. CDR3 coding DNA: TGCGCCAGCAGCCAAGATCACCAGGGAGGGTATGGCTACACCTTC.

As concerns this clone: The junction does not match germline at one end; this may be a read error. Other DNA sequences from this sample encode an identical CDR3 as well. CDR3 DNA sequence: TGTGCCAGCAGTCAACTACAGGGAAACTATGGCTACACCTTC. Its protein product is CASSQLQGNYGYTF. The chain recombines TRBV10-2 with TRBJ1-2, with D possibly being TRBD1 (6 bases). Germline lookup yields CDR1 WSHSY and CDR2 SAAADI. CDR3 size: 14 residues.

The gene calls are TRBV6-5 and TRBJ2-2; D is perhaps TRBD2 (6 bases). CDR1 and CDR2 from the germline V gene are MNHEY and SVGAGI. The germline V and J ends were trimmed by 3 bases and 5 bases, with 13 bases remaining between them. This CDR3 has 15 amino acids. This CDR3 reads CASSYRRTKTGELFF. CDR3 coding DNA: TGTGCCAGCAGTTATCGGCGGACTAAAACCGGGGAGCTGTTTTTT.

The rearrangement uses TRBV28 and TRBJ2-3, with a weak D call TRBD1 (7 bases). V gave up 6 bases and J gave up 0 bases, with 22 bases separating them. This CDR3 has 18 residues. Germline V gene lookup returns CDR1 MDHEN and CDR2 SYDVKM. CDR3 sequence: CASSSHGAGTASTDTQYF. DNA for the CDR3: TGTGCCAGCAGCTCACATGGGGCGGGGACAGCTAGCACAGATACGCAGTATTTT. The variable domain in full, completed from reference TRBV28 and TRBJ2-3, reads DVKVTQSSRYLVKRTGEKVFLECVQDMDHENMFWYRQDPGLGLRLIYFSYDVKMKEKGDIPEGYSVSREKKERFSLILESASTNQTSMYLCASSSHGAGTASTDTQYFGPGTRLTVL.

V and J are TRBV28 and TRBJ1-2; D is unclear. The CDR3 covers 12 residues. V shed 7 bases and J shed 5 bases, with 11 bases lying between them. Germline V gene lookup returns CDR1 MDHEN and CDR2 SYDVKM. DNA for the CDR3: TGTGCCAGCAATCCCCAGAGGTATGGCTACACCTTC. Its protein is CASNPQRYGYTF.

This clone turned up a few times. This chain connects TRBV19 to TRBJ1-3; 7 nucleotides line up with TRBD1. The CDR3 has 15 amino acids. CDR1 and CDR2 (germline): LNHDA, SQIVND (reference sequence). V dropped 10 bases and J dropped 0; count of bases not matched to a gene: 9. The CDR3 coding sequence is TGTGCCACAATGACAGGGCGAAGCTCTGGAAACACCATATATTTT. Translated: CATMTGRSSGNTIYF.

V gene TRBV7-9 combines with J gene TRBJ2-3; the match to TRBD1 covers 9 bases. The CDR3 consists of 16 residues. Trimming cost V 2 bases and J 4 bases; bases outside gene matches: 7. CDR1 is SEHNR and CDR2 is FQNEAQ in the germline V gene (reference sequence). The CDR3 DNA follows: TGTGCCAGCAGCTTATCGGGACAGGGAGGACCAGATACGCAGTATTTT. It codes for CASSLSGQGGPDTQYF.

The V and J genes are TRBV5-6 and TRBJ1-1; TRBD1 is a possible D gene (6 bases). From germline, CDR1 is SGHDT and CDR2 YYEEEE. The CDR3 is 14 amino acids. Trimming shortened V by 1 base and J by 10 bases, and 17 bases separated the two germline ends. The CDR3 DNA is TGTGCCAGCAGCTTGCGGACAGCCTTGAAGGTAGCTTTCTTT. Protein sequence: CASSLRTALKVAFF.

The rearrangement uses TRBV2 and TRBJ1-1; tentative D call: TRBD1 (6 bases). Germline-derived CDR1 and CDR2 are SNHLY and FYNNEI. Trimming took off 8 bases at V and 6 bases at J, with 19 bases between the two ends. CDR3 length equals 14 residues. CDR3 bases: TGTGCCAGCGGGCCGGGACATCCAACCCCTGAAGCTTTCTTT. It specifies CASGPGHPTPEAFF.

This chain connects TRBV6-1 to TRBJ2-1; the D gene is possibly TRBD2 (5 bases). Trimming left V 7 bases short and J 4 bases short, with 17 bases between. Germline loops: CDR1 MNHNS, CDR2 SASEGT. This CDR3 has 15 amino acids. CDR3 amino acids: CASIQGLAGYNEQFF. CDR3 nucleotides: TGTGCCAGCATCCAAGGGCTAGCTGGGTACAATGAGCAGTTCTTC.

The chain has TRBV6-5 and TRBJ1-2, with 7 bases that match TRBD1. Germline CDR1 MNHEY, CDR2 SVGAGI. Trimming cost V 4 bases and J 7 bases; bases outside gene matches: 12. The CDR3 contains 15 residues. This chain's CDR3 is CASSFRQGVRSGYTF. DNA of the CDR3: TGTGCCAGCAGTTTCCGACAGGGTGTGAGAAGTGGCTACACCTTC.

The chain uses TRBV30 and TRBJ1-2, with TRBD1 as a possible D gene (6 bases). The CDR3 has 14 residues. Germline V gives CDR1 GTSNPN, CDR2 SVGIG (reference sequence). CDR3: CAYYLQGFNYGYTF. The CDR3 DNA is TGTGCATATTACCTACAGGGTTTCAACTATGGCTACACCTTC.